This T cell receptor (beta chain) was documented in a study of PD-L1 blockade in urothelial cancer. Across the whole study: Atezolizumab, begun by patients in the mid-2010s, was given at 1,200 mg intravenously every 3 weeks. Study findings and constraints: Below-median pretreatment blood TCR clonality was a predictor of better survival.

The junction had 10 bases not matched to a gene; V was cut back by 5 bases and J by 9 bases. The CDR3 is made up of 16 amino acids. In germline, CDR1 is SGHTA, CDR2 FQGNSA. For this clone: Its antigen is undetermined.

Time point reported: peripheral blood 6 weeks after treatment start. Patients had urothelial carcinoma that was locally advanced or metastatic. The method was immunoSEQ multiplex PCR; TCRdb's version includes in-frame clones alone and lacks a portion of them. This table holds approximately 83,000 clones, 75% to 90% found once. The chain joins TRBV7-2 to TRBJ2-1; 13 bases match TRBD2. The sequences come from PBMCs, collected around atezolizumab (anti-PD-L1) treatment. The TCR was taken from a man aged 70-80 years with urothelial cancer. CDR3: CASSPSLAGGLGEQFF. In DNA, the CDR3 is TGTGCCAGCAGCCCTTCACTAGCGGGAGGGCTTGGTGAGCAGTTCTTC. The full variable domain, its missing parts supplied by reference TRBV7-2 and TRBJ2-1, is GAGVSQSPSNKVTEKGKDVELRCDPISGHTALYWYRQSLGQGLEFLIYFQGNSAPDKSGLPSDRFSAERTGGSVSTLTIQRTQQEDSAVYLCASSPSLAGGLGEQFFGPGTRLTVL.